This T cell receptor beta chain was sequenced during a study of shared clonotypes between healthy human individuals. Whole-study context: The study enrolled a couple of women and three men aged 18 to 49.

Replicate PCRs run on sorted subsets employed approximately 180 ng DNA, roughly 30,000 T cell genomes. Clones were read by immunoSEQ multiplex PCR, and TCRdb kept only the in-frame ones, dropping some. This sample has millions of clones, with just over 90% found just once. A note on this clone: Its antigen is not known.

Germline V gives CDR1 SGDLS, CDR2 YYNGEE. The CDR3 runs to 16 residues. J was trimmed by 5 bases and V by 4 bases; bases with no gene match: 9. Regarding the study as a whole: Generally, naive subsets (rather than memory subsets) showed larger estimated richness. The sharing of 4.5% to 5% of naive CD4 clonotypes was seen across a few donors.

V usage is TRBV9 and J usage is TRBJ2-2, with 9 bases identical to TRBD2. This clonotype was obtained from a man younger than 35 in good health. Some clones in this sample may be carry-over from other donors' samples. What was sequenced was naive CD4+ T cells from PBMCs. Indicated subset: CD45RA+ positively selected. The CDR3 DNA reads TGTGCCAGCAGCCCCTACCCCACTAGCGGGACCGGGGAGCTGTTTTTT. Translating gives CASSPYPTSGTGELFF.